This T cell receptor (beta chain) was identified during a study of cytomegalovirus exposure and HLA in healthy donors. General study findings and limits: Reportedly, diagnosis of cytomegalovirus status by the classifier showed high specificity and sensitivity. Earlier analysis yielded a pattern in which most TCR beta V segments were productive about 90% or about 30% of the time. Per a later analysis, HLA-associated TCR beta chains showed more clonal expansion than other, equally common TCR beta chains.

Regarding this clone: Its specificity is unknown.

This PCR relied on a set of 60 Vbeta primers and 13 Jbeta primers. Clones were sequenced by immunoSEQ multiplex PCR, and TCRdb holds only the in-frame ones, with some missing. The sample has about 110,000 clones, approximately 70% seen once. CDR1 is SNHLY and CDR2 is FYNNEI in the germline V gene. The CDR3 has 15 amino acids. Trimming stripped 6 bases from V and 0 bases from J, with 11 bases between. The receptor was isolated from a boy aged 10-17 years in good health and CMV-seronegative. Sequenced sample: PBMCs. The rearrangement links TRBV2 to TRBJ2-2, with D perhaps TRBD1 (5 bases). The CDR3 protein is CASRSSGTNTGELFF. CDR3 bases: TGTGCCAGCAGGAGCTCAGGGACGAACACCGGGGAGCTGTTTTTT.